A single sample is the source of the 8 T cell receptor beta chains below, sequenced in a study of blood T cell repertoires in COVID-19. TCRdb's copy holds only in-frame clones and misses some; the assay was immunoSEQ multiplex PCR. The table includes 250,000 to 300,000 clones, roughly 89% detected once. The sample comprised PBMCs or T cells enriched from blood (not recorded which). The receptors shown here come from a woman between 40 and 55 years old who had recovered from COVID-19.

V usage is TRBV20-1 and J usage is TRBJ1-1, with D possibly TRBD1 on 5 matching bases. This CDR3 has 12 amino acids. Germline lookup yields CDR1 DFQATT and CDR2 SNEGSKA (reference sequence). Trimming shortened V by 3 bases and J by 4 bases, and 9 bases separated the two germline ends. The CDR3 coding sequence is TGCAGTGCTAGTTGGGGGGGCACTGAAGCTTTCTTT. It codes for CSASWGGTEAFF.

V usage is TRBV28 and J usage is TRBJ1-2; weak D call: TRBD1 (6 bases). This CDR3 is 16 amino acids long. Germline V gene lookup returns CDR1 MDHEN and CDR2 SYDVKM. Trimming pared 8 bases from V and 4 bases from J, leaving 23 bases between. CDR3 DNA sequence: TGTGCCAGCTGTGAGGGAGGGACAAATGGGGCCTATGGCTACACCTTC. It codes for CASCEGGTNGAYGYTF.

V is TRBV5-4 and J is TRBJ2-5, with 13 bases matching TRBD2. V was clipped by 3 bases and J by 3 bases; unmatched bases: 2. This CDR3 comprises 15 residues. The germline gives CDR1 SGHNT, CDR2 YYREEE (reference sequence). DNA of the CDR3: TGTGCCAGCAGCTCGGGACTAGCGGGGAAAGAGACCCAGTACTTC. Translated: CASSSGLAGKETQYF.

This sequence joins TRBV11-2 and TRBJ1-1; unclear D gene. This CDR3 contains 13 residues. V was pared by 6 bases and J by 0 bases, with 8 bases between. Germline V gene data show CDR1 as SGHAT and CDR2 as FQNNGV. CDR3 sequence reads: CASRIHVNTEAFF. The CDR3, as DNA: TGTGCCAGCAGAATACATGTGAACACTGAAGCTTTCTTT.

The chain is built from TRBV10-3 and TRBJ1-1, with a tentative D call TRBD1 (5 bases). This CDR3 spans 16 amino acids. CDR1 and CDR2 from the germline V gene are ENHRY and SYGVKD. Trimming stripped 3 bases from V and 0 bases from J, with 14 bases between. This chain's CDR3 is CAISEGDSIMNTEAFF. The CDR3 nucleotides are TGTGCCATCAGTGAAGGGGACTCAATAATGAACACTGAAGCTTTCTTT.

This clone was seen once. CDR3 sequence reads: CASSPRYREPGEQFF. The CDR3 region has the DNA TGTGCCAGCAGCCCGCGGTACAGGGAGCCGGGAGAGCAGTTCTTC. V usage is TRBV7-2 and J usage is TRBJ2-1; the D gene is possibly TRBD1 (6 bases). The CDR3 spans 15 residues. The germline gives CDR1 SGHTA, CDR2 FQGNSA. The V end lost 5 bases, the J end lost 10 bases, and 21 bases lay between the germline ends. Variable domain in full (rest from reference TRBV7-2 and TRBJ2-1): GAGVSQSPSNKVTEKGKDVELRCDPISGHTALYWYRQSLGQGLEFLIYFQGNSAPDKSGLPSDRFSAERTGGSVSTLTIQRTQQEDSAVYLCASSPRYREPGEQFFGPGTRLTVL.

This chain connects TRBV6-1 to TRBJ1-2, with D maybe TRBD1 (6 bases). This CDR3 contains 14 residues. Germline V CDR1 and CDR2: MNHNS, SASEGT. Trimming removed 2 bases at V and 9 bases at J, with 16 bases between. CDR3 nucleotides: TGTGCCAGCAGTGAACCTCCAGGGGATTTCAGCTACACCTTC. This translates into CASSEPPGDFSYTF.

CDR3 coding DNA: TGTGCCACCTACAGGGGGCGGGACAGGGGATACGAGCAGTACTTC. Protein sequence: CATYRGRDRGYEQYF. The V gene is TRBV6-5, the J gene TRBJ2-7; 10 bases fit TRBD1. The junction had 13 bases not matched to a gene; V was cut back by 10 bases and J by 4 bases. CDR3 length: 15 residues. Germline CDR1 reads MNHEY; CDR2 reads SVGAGI.